The clone carrying this T cell receptor beta chain was recorded many times. The germline V and J ends were trimmed by 5 bases and 14 bases, with 19 bases remaining between them. The CDR3 spans 13 residues. The sample comes from a study of regulatory T cells in long-lasting Graves disease. CDR3-region Arm-PCR and iRepertoire HTBI primers produced the TCR beta libraries. MiXCR, run by TCRdb on the multiplex PCR reads, gives a single entry per CDR3 protein. Found here are over 350,000 distinct CDR3 sequences, less than 15% of them singletons; the top ten hold roughly 15%. Documented time point: newly diagnosed GD, antithyroid drugs for less than 3 months. The authors made the TCR library using RNA they extracted from PBMCs. The sample was also reused in another study, on T cells in Graves' hyperthyroidism and ophthalmopathy. That publication notes: The patients, who ranged from 18 to 65 in age, presented with newly diagnosed hyperthyroidism lasting under 2 months.

Sequencing used peripheral blood mononuclear cells (PBMCs), obtained at new diagnosis, from a patient treated with antithyroid drugs. The sequence came from a woman in her fifties or sixties with Graves disease. This chain joins TRBV12-3 or TRBV12-4 and TRBJ1-5, with unresolved D. CDR3 coding DNA: TGTGCCAGCAGTGGATCCAAGGCCCTCCTTGAGCATTTT. Amino acid sequence: CASSGSKALLEHF.